Listed below are T cell receptor beta chains from one sample, sequenced in a study of blood T cell repertoires in COVID-19. TCRdb keeps only in-frame clones here, not all; method: immunoSEQ multiplex PCR. The sample includes 350,000 to 450,000 clones, roughly 90% of them seen just once. Source material: peripheral blood. The receptors were sampled from a woman aged 35 to 49 with COVID-19, enrolled during active disease. Each CDR3 is given with its conserved first and last residue. The order of the fields is V gene, J gene, D gene, clone size, CDR3 DNA, CDR3 protein. D genes are given only for firm matches. A row's size may be missing; if present it is once, few, many or a size class.

v_gene: TRBV11-3
j_gene: TRBJ2-1
d_gene: TRBD1
abundance: once
CDR3nt: TGTGCCAGCAGCGGGGACAGGTACAATGAGCAGTTCTTC
CDR3aa: CASSGDRYNEQFF

v_gene: TRBV2
j_gene: TRBJ1-5
d_gene: .
abundance: once
CDR3nt: TGTGCCAGCAGGGAAGGGACACCAGATACGTCGACCCAGCATTTT
CDR3aa: CASREGTPDTSTQHF

v_gene: TRBV5-1
j_gene: TRBJ1-3
d_gene: TRBD1
abundance: .
CDR3nt: TGCGCCAGCAGCTTCGGACAGGGCGCAAACACCATATATTTT
CDR3aa: CASSFGQGANTIYF

v_gene: TRBV5-1
j_gene: TRBJ1-5
d_gene: TRBD1
abundance: .
CDR3nt: TGCGCCAGCAGCCTCGGACAGGGGAAAAATCAGCCCCAGCATTTT
CDR3aa: CASSLGQGKNQPQHF

v_gene: TRBV18
j_gene: TRBJ1-6
d_gene: TRBD1
abundance: .
CDR3nt: TGTGCCAGCTCACCCGACAGGGGAAATTCACCCCTCCACTTT
CDR3aa: CASSPDRGNSPLHF

v_gene: TRBV6-2/TRBV6-3
j_gene: TRBJ1-1
d_gene: .
abundance: .
CDR3nt: TGTGCCAGCAGTTATCCCAGCAGGGTAGAAGCTTTCTTT
CDR3aa: CASSYPSRVEAFF

v_gene: TRBV19
j_gene: TRBJ1-1
d_gene: .
abundance: few
CDR3nt: TGTGCCAGTAGTAACAGGGATCGCACTGAAGCTTTCTTT
CDR3aa: CASSNRDRTEAFF

v_gene: TRBV5-4
j_gene: TRBJ2-7
d_gene: TRBD1
abundance: .
CDR3nt: TGTGCCAGCAGCCAACAGGGGGTAACGGGCTACGAGCAGTACTTC
CDR3aa: CASSQQGVTGYEQYF

v_gene: TRBV5-1
j_gene: TRBJ2-2
d_gene: .
abundance: .
CDR3nt: TGCGCCAGCAGCTTGGACAGGGCCCATCTTAACACCGGGGAGCTGTTTTTT
CDR3aa: CASSLDRAHLNTGELFF

v_gene: TRBV29-1
j_gene: TRBJ1-4
d_gene: TRBD1
abundance: .
CDR3nt: TGCAGCGTTGAGAGGGGGCGGAACGAAAAACTGTTTTTT
CDR3aa: CSVERGRNEKLFF

v_gene: TRBV3-1/TRBV3-2
j_gene: TRBJ1-3
d_gene: TRBD1
abundance: .
CDR3nt: TGTGCCAGCAGCCAGGGGGCCCAGGGGGCGGTCTGGTCCGGAAACACCATATATTTT
CDR3aa: CASSQGAQGAVWSGNTIYF

v_gene: TRBV28
j_gene: TRBJ1-1
d_gene: TRBD1
abundance: .
CDR3nt: TGTGCCAGCAGTGCGTTGACAGGGGGGCGGGAAGCTTTCTTT
CDR3aa: CASSALTGGREAFF

v_gene: TRBV5-1
j_gene: TRBJ1-1
d_gene: .
abundance: .
CDR3nt: TGCGCCAGCAGCATGAGCGTGAACACTGAAGCTTTCTTT
CDR3aa: CASSMSVNTEAFF

v_gene: TRBV15
j_gene: TRBJ1-1
d_gene: TRBD1
abundance: .
CDR3nt: TGTGCCACCAGCAGGCAACAGGGGCGATATATGAACACTGAAGCTTTCTTT
CDR3aa: CATSRQQGRYMNTEAFF

v_gene: TRBV10-3
j_gene: TRBJ1-1
d_gene: .
abundance: few
CDR3nt: TGTGCCATCAGGGAAAGGACAGTTGCTGAAGCTTTCTTT
CDR3aa: CAIRERTVAEAFF

v_gene: TRBV2
j_gene: TRBJ2-5
d_gene: TRBD2
abundance: .
CDR3nt: TGTGCCAGCAGTGTCGTACTAGCGGGAGGGGAGACCCAGTACTTC
CDR3aa: CASSVVLAGGETQYF

v_gene: TRBV27
j_gene: TRBJ1-2
d_gene: TRBD1
abundance: .
CDR3nt: TGTGCCAGCAGTTTTACACAGGGGAACGGCTACACCTTC
CDR3aa: CASSFTQGNGYTF

v_gene: TRBV12-3/TRBV12-4
j_gene: TRBJ1-1
d_gene: TRBD1
abundance: .
CDR3nt: TGTGCCAGCACCCGCACAGGGGGGCTTGAAGCTTTCTTT
CDR3aa: CASTRTGGLEAFF

v_gene: TRBV15
j_gene: TRBJ2-7
d_gene: TRBD2
abundance: .
CDR3nt: TGTGCCACCAGCGGGGGGGGTACCTCCTACGAGCAGTACTTC
CDR3aa: CATSGGGTSYEQYF

v_gene: TRBV7-9
j_gene: TRBJ2-7
d_gene: .
abundance: once
CDR3nt: TGTGCCAGCAGCCCCGACAGATCCTACGAGCAGTACTTC
CDR3aa: CASSPDRSYEQYF

v_gene: TRBV19
j_gene: TRBJ2-1
d_gene: TRBD2
abundance: .
CDR3nt: TGTGCCAGCGGGGGGGCCGTCGGGGGTGAGCAGTTCTTC
CDR3aa: CASGGAVGGEQFF

v_gene: TRBV28
j_gene: TRBJ2-7
d_gene: .
abundance: .
CDR3nt: TGTGCCAGCAGCCTAACAGGGTACGAGCAGTACTTC
CDR3aa: CASSLTGYEQYF

v_gene: TRBV7-9
j_gene: TRBJ1-1
d_gene: .
abundance: .
CDR3nt: TGTGCCAGCAGCTTACAGGCGATGAACACTGAAGCTTTCTTT
CDR3aa: CASSLQAMNTEAFF

v_gene: TRBV5-1
j_gene: TRBJ1-6
d_gene: TRBD1
abundance: .
CDR3nt: TGCGCCAGCAGCTTGGAATCGGGACAGGGGAATTCACCCCTCCACTTT
CDR3aa: CASSLESGQGNSPLHF

v_gene: TRBV12-1
j_gene: TRBJ1-4
d_gene: .
abundance: .
CDR3nt: TGTGCCAGCAGCCCGACATTAAGGAACGAAAAACTGTTTTTT
CDR3aa: CASSPTLRNEKLFF

v_gene: TRBV6-6
j_gene: TRBJ2-5
d_gene: .
abundance: .
CDR3nt: TGTGCCAGCAGTTACTCGGGTTATCCGGAGGAGACCCAGTACTTC
CDR3aa: CASSYSGYPEETQYF

v_gene: TRBV16
j_gene: TRBJ1-1
d_gene: .
abundance: .
CDR3nt: TGTGCCAGCAGCCAATATGGGAGCCCGCGCGACACTGAAGCTTTCTTT
CDR3aa: CASSQYGSPRDTEAFF

v_gene: TRBV6-5
j_gene: TRBJ1-2
d_gene: .
abundance: .
CDR3nt: TGTGCCAGCAGTTACTCGAGCGGATTCCTCGACTATGGCTACACCTTC
CDR3aa: CASSYSSGFLDYGYTF

v_gene: TRBV2
j_gene: TRBJ1-5
d_gene: .
abundance: .
CDR3nt: TGTGCCATCAGACAGACCAATCAGCCCCAGCATTTT
CDR3aa: CAIRQTNQPQHF

v_gene: TRBV7-8
j_gene: TRBJ1-2
d_gene: .
abundance: .
CDR3nt: TGTGCCAGCAGCTCCCGGCAGGGCTCCTATGGCTACACCTTC
CDR3aa: CASSSRQGSYGYTF

v_gene: TRBV5-4
j_gene: TRBJ1-1
d_gene: TRBD1
abundance: .
CDR3nt: TGTGCCAGCAGCTTACAAGGGACAGGGAGTGAAGCTTTCTTT
CDR3aa: CASSLQGTGSEAFF

v_gene: TRBV6-6
j_gene: TRBJ1-5
d_gene: .
abundance: .
CDR3nt: TGTGCCAGCAGTCCAGGGCGCCCGGGGCCCCAGCATTTT
CDR3aa: CASSPGRPGPQHF

v_gene: TRBV28
j_gene: TRBJ2-1
d_gene: .
abundance: .
CDR3nt: TGTGCCAGCAGCTTATACGGTGAGCAGTTCTTC
CDR3aa: CASSLYGEQFF

v_gene: TRBV5-1
j_gene: TRBJ1-4
d_gene: .
abundance: .
CDR3nt: TGCGCCAGCAGCTTGGAAGGACTCCTGAATGAAAAACTGTTTTTT
CDR3aa: CASSLEGLLNEKLFF

v_gene: TRBV6-5
j_gene: TRBJ2-5
d_gene: .
abundance: once
CDR3nt: TGTGCCAGCAGTTACGTAAATAAAATTCCCCAGTACTTC
CDR3aa: CASSYVNKIPQYF

v_gene: TRBV6-2/TRBV6-3
j_gene: TRBJ2-1
d_gene: TRBD2
abundance: .
CDR3nt: TGTGCCAGCAGTTACTCGGGACTAGCGGGGGGTCCCTACAATGAGCAGTTCTTC
CDR3aa: CASSYSGLAGGPYNEQFF

v_gene: TRBV15
j_gene: TRBJ2-7
d_gene: .
abundance: .
CDR3nt: TGTGCCACCAGCAGAGATAAGGTCCAGGGGCCTCCCTACGAGCAGTACTTC
CDR3aa: CATSRDKVQGPPYEQYF

v_gene: TRBV3-1/TRBV3-2
j_gene: TRBJ2-5
d_gene: .
abundance: .
CDR3nt: TGTGCCAGCAGCCAAAGTGGCAGGGCCCAGTACTTC
CDR3aa: CASSQSGRAQYF

v_gene: TRBV6-2/TRBV6-3
j_gene: TRBJ2-1
d_gene: TRBD2
abundance: .
CDR3nt: TGTGCCAGCAGTTGGGGGGGTCTTGGTGAGCAGTTCTTC
CDR3aa: CASSWGGLGEQFF

v_gene: TRBV5-1
j_gene: TRBJ2-1
d_gene: .
abundance: .
CDR3nt: TGCGCCAGCAGCGCTGGGTGGGCGAACAATGAGCAGTTCTTC
CDR3aa: CASSAGWANNEQFF